This TCR beta chain was captured by sequencing in a study of breast tumors, draining lymph nodes, adjacent tissues. Study conclusions and caveats: The lymph node origin of tumor T cells was framed as consistent with a hypothesis, not demonstrated.

Breast cancer patients provided tissue from their axillary draining lymph nodes. The CDR3 is 15 residues long. Germline V gene data show CDR1 as SEHNR and CDR2 as FQNEAQ (reference sequence). TCRdb analysed the multiplex PCR reads with MiXCR anew, one entry per CDR3 protein. The sample shows around 190,000 distinct CDR3 sequences, about 30% of them seen only once. As regards this clonotype: Its antigen is unidentified. The junction shows a germline mismatch at one end, possibly a read error.

What was sequenced was axillary lymph node tissue. The origin of this receptor is a female donor with breast cancer. Some clones in this sample may be carry-over from other donors' samples. The chain joins TRBV7-9 to TRBJ2-5; TRBD2 agrees at 7 bases. The CDR3 here is CASSVQPGRQETQHF. The CDR3 DNA reads as TGTGCCAGCAGCGTTCAACCCGGGAGGCAAGAGACCCAGCACTTC.